The sequence of this T cell receptor (beta chain) was determined in a study of cytomegalovirus exposure and HLA in healthy donors. The count of this clone is one. Its target is not known. Overall study results and limits: It was about 150 TCR beta chains that were listed as cytomegalovirus-associated. For most TCR sequences rarity was the rule, although some public TCRs occurred in many donors.

The V gene lost 1 base and the J gene lost 4 bases, with 14 bases spanning the gap. Germline V gene data show CDR1 as MNHEY and CDR2 as SMNVEV (reference sequence). The CDR3 is 15 residues long. Only in-frame clones appear in the TCRdb table, and some are missing; sequencing was by immunoSEQ multiplex PCR. The sample holds about 130,000 clones; less than 95% are singletons and the top ten take around 1.9%. The genes are TRBV27 and TRBJ2-7; possible D gene TRBD1, 5 bases. Input material: PBMCs. This receptor was obtained from a man aged 18 to 29 in good health and CMV-seropositive. The CDR3 DNA reads TGTGCCAGCAGTTTATTTTCAGGGTTAGGGTACGAGCAGTACTTC. Protein: CASSLFSGLGYEQYF.